These T cell receptor beta chains were read from a single sample in a study of OX40 agonist ivuxolimab in advanced cancers. Clones were sequenced by immunoSEQ multiplex PCR, and TCRdb holds only the in-frame ones, with some missing. The data hold about 68,000 clones, with roughly 84% observed a single time. This specimen consisted of CD4+ or CD8+ T cells sorted from blood, obtained in a trial of the OX40 agonist ivuxolimab. These receptors originate from an adult with an advanced solid tumor such as melanoma, head and neck, liver or kidney cancer. Both conserved end residues are part of each CDR3. A D gene is named only where the DNA matches it firmly. A clone size is listed for some rows: how often the clone was seen (once, few, many), or a class if it is expanded.

V gene	clone size	J gene	D gene	CDR3 DNA	CDR3 protein
TRBV28	.	TRBJ1-1	TRBD1	TGTGCCAGCAGTCTCAGGACAGGGTTGAGGGGAGCTGAAGCTTTCTTT	CASSLRTGLRGAEAFF
TRBV15	.	TRBJ2-1	TRBD2	TGTGCCACCACCCCGGGACTAGCGGGGGCCCGCAGCTCCTACAATGAGCAGTTCTTC	CATTPGLAGARSSYNEQFF
TRBV6-1	.	TRBJ2-5	.	TGTGCCAGCAGTGAATCCTGGGAGACCCAGTACTTC	CASSESWETQYF
TRBV4-1	.	TRBJ1-5	.	TGCGCCAGCAGCCTCGATTATAGCAATCAGCCCCAGCATTTT	CASSLDYSNQPQHF
TRBV7-9	.	TRBJ2-1	TRBD1	TGTGCCAGCAGCCATTACAGGGGGGTCTACAATGAGCAGTTCTTC	CASSHYRGVYNEQFF
TRBV4-3	once	TRBJ2-7	.	TGCGCCAGCAGCCAAGAGGCCGCCTCGGGTTACTCGGGCTACGAGCAGTACTTC	CASSQEAASGYSGYEQYF
TRBV5-5	.	TRBJ2-2	.	TGTGCCAGCAGCTTGGGGGGGCCGGATACCGGGGAGCTGTTTTTT	CASSLGGPDTGELFF
TRBV4-1	once	TRBJ1-1	.	TGCGCCAGCAGCCAGTCCGAGGGGGGGAGTGAAGCTTTCTTT	CASSQSEGGSEAFF
TRBV5-8	.	TRBJ2-5	TRBD1	TGTGCCAGCAGCTTTAACAGGGGGCAAGAGACCCAGTACTTC	CASSFNRGQETQYF
TRBV7-9	.	TRBJ2-2	.	TGTGCCAGCAATCCCAGGAACACCGGGGAGCTGTTTTTT	CASNPRNTGELFF
TRBV23-1	.	TRBJ1-1	.	TGCGCCAGCAGTCATCCACAGGCGGGAAGGACTGAAGCTTTCTTT	CASSHPQAGRTEAFF
TRBV7-9	.	TRBJ1-4	.	TGTGCCAGCCAACTAGGGGGAACTAATGAAAAACTGTTTTTT	CASQLGGTNEKLFF
TRBV2	.	TRBJ2-5	.	TGTGCCAGCAATGGTGGGCAAGAGACCCAGTACTTC	CASNGGQETQYF
TRBV4-1	.	TRBJ2-6	.	TGCGCCAGCAGCCAAGAGGGGCTGACCTCTGGGGCCAACGTCCTGACTTTC	CASSQEGLTSGANVLTF
TRBV19	.	TRBJ1-2	TRBD1	TGTGCCAGTAGTCCTGGGGACAGGGATTGGGCTAACTATGGCTACACCTTC	CASSPGDRDWANYGYTF
TRBV18	.	TRBJ2-5	TRBD1	TGTGCCAGCTCACCTCCGGGACAGCCGAAAGAGACCCAGTACTTC	CASSPPGQPKETQYF
TRBV7-2	.	TRBJ1-4	.	TGTGCCAGCAGCTACAGGGTAGGGGAAAAACTGTTTTTT	CASSYRVGEKLFF
TRBV7-9	.	TRBJ2-2	TRBD2	TGTGCCAGCAGCCGCGTAGCGGGAAGGAACACCGGGGAGCTGTTTTTT	CASSRVAGRNTGELFF
TRBV6-1	.	TRBJ1-3	.	TGTGCCAGCAGTGAGTGGTGGGGGGTATCTGGAAACACCATATATTTT	CASSEWWGVSGNTIYF
TRBV9	few	TRBJ1-6	.	TGTGCCAGCAGCGCCGGACAGACCAATTCACCCCTCCACTTT	CASSAGQTNSPLHF
TRBV14	.	TRBJ1-6	.	TGTGCCAGCAGCCAACTGACACGGGGTTCACCCCTCCACTTT	CASSQLTRGSPLHF
TRBV19	.	TRBJ2-3	.	TGTGCCAGTAGGGACTACTGGCAGTATTTT	CASRDYWQYF
TRBV19	.	TRBJ1-5	.	TGTGCCAGTAGGACAGACCCGTGGGGCAATCAGCCCCAGCATTTT	CASRTDPWGNQPQHF
TRBV7-5	.	TRBJ1-1	.	TGTGCCAGAAGCTTAGGGCTCCGACGGGGGAACACTGAAGCTTTCTTT	CARSLGLRRGNTEAFF
TRBV9	few	TRBJ1-2	TRBD1	TGTGCCAGCAGTGGACAGGATCGAGGCTACACCTTC	CASSGQDRGYTF
TRBV2	.	TRBJ1-4	.	TGTGCCAGCAGGCAGGATTCTAATGAAAAACTGTTTTTT	CASRQDSNEKLFF
TRBV18	.	TRBJ1-1	.	TGTGCCAGCTCACCGGGGGTCATGAACACTGAAGCTTTCTTT	CASSPGVMNTEAFF
TRBV5-1	.	TRBJ2-7	.	TGCGCCAGCAGCTTGGCCATGTCAGGGTACGAGCAGTACTTC	CASSLAMSGYEQYF
TRBV9	.	TRBJ2-1	.	TGTGCCAGCAGCAAACTAGGTAGCAATGAGCAGTTCTTC	CASSKLGSNEQFF
TRBV11-1	.	TRBJ1-2	TRBD1	TGTGCCAGCAGCTTATCCGGGACAGCATATGGCTACACCTTC	CASSLSGTAYGYTF
TRBV2	.	TRBJ1-5	.	TGTGCCAGCAGTGAAGTGGGACGCAATCAGCCCCAGCATTTT	CASSEVGRNQPQHF
TRBV5-4	.	TRBJ1-1	.	TGTGCCAGCAGCTTGGGGGTCATGAACACTGAAGCTTTCTTT	CASSLGVMNTEAFF
TRBV25-1	.	TRBJ1-1	.	TGTGCCAGCAGTGAATTCGGGCAGCGGACTGAAGCTTTCTTT	CASSEFGQRTEAFF
TRBV7-2	.	TRBJ2-5	TRBD2	TGTGCCAGCAGCTTAGGGGCTAGCGGGGGGCCAGAGACCCAGTACTTC	CASSLGASGGPETQYF
TRBV5-6	.	TRBJ2-7	.	TGTGCCAGCGCTGTTATCGGGACCCTCTCCTACGAGCAGTACTTC	CASAVIGTLSYEQYF
TRBV7-2	once	TRBJ2-2	.	TGTGCCAGCAGCCTCCATACGGGGGGCCCGAACACCGGGGAGCTGTTTTTT	CASSLHTGGPNTGELFF
TRBV2	.	TRBJ1-2	.	TGTGCCAGCAGTGGTGGTGGCTACACCTTC	CASSGGGYTF
TRBV4-1	.	TRBJ2-5	.	TGCGCCAGCAGCCGTTACGGGGGAGGAGAGACCCAGTACTTC	CASSRYGGGETQYF
TRBV7-9	.	TRBJ2-1	TRBD2	TGTGCCAGCAGTGATAGCGGGGGGTTCAATGAGCAGTTCTTC	CASSDSGGFNEQFF
TRBV19	.	TRBJ1-4	.	TGTGCCAGTAGTCCCAGTCAGGTTGCAACTAATGAAAAACTGTTTTTT	CASSPSQVATNEKLFF
TRBV7-8	.	TRBJ2-4	.	TGTGCCAGCAGCTTAGGGGGCGACGGGGGATGGGGAAACATTCAGTACTTC	CASSLGGDGGWGNIQYF